What follows are 20 T cell receptor beta chains derived from one specimen sequenced in a study of monozygotic twins with cystic fibrosis. Assay: immunoSEQ multiplex PCR; the TCRdb copy retains only in-frame clones and omits some. The table includes 30,000 or so clones, about 92% detected once. The specimen sequenced was blood. The origin of the receptors is a girl aged 2 to 10 with cystic fibrosis.

The chain uses TRBV27 and TRBJ1-5; D unclear. The CDR3 extends over 12 amino acids. Between the trimmed V and J ends, which lost 5 bases and 5 bases, there was a span of 7 bases. Germline CDR1 reads MNHEY; CDR2 reads SMNVEV (reference sequence). CDR3 loop: CASSNRDQPQHF. DNA for the CDR3: TGTGCCAGCAGTAATAGGGATCAGCCCCAGCATTTT.

This sequence joins TRBV6-1 and TRBJ1-2; D ambiguous. The CDR3 loop spans 14 amino acids. Germline-derived CDR1 and CDR2 are MNHNS and SASEGT. Trimming removed 2 bases at V and 5 bases at J, with 12 bases between. The CDR3 nucleotides are TGTGCCAGCAGTGAAACTATACAAACGTATGGCTACACCTTC. Its protein is CASSETIQTYGYTF.

This chain connects TRBV4-1 to TRBJ1-5, with D unclear. This CDR3 is 15 amino acids long. The ends were cut back, 4 bases at V and 0 bases at J, with 10 bases in the middle. Germline V gives CDR1 MGHRA, CDR2 YSYEKL. The DNA for the CDR3 is TGCGCCAGCAGCCCCTTCGGGGATAGCAATCAGCCCCAGCATTTT. Its protein is CASSPFGDSNQPQHF.

The rearrangement links TRBV27 to TRBJ1-6; tentatively, D is TRBD1 (5 bases). Per the germline V gene, CDR1 is MNHEY and CDR2 is SMNVEV (reference sequence). The CDR3 covers 16 residues. The V end was cut by 3 bases, the J end by 9 bases, with 18 bases between. CDR3 region: CASSFTGQELFSPLHF. DNA for the CDR3: TGTGCCAGCAGTTTTACGGGGCAGGAGTTGTTTTCACCCCTCCACTTT.

The rearrangement joins TRBV2 to TRBJ1-3; D gene ambiguous. Trimming took off 10 bases at V and 0 bases at J, with 16 bases between the two ends. This CDR3 is built from 15 residues. Germline V gene data show CDR1 as SNHLY and CDR2 as FYNNEI. CDR3 region: CATGQRLHSGNTIYF. CDR3 bases: TGTGCCACCGGTCAAAGATTACACTCTGGAAACACCATATATTTT.

The V call is TRBV6-1, the J call TRBJ1-5; D unresolved. The V and J ends lost 1 base and 3 bases respectively, with 4 bases between them. The CDR3 loop spans 13 amino acids. Per germline, CDR1 MNHNS and CDR2 SASEGT. This CDR3 is CASSEDPNQPQHF. CDR3 coding DNA: TGTGCCAGCAGTGAAGACCCCAATCAGCCCCAGCATTTT.

This chain uses TRBV6-4 with TRBJ2-2; TRBD1 agrees at 9 bases. CDR1 MRHNA and CDR2 SNTAGT come from the germline V gene. This CDR3 is built from 14 residues. The V and J ends lost 4 bases and 3 bases, in that order; junction bases with no gene match: 0. The CDR3 region is CASSGTGDTGELFF. The CDR3 DNA reads TGTGCCAGCAGTGGGACAGGGGACACCGGGGAGCTGTTTTTT.

The rearrangement joins TRBV7-8 to TRBJ1-1; D remains ambiguous. This CDR3 is 13 amino acids long. Trimming took off 3 bases at V and 2 bases at J, with 7 bases between the two ends. Germline-derived CDR1 and CDR2 are SGHVS and FQNEAQ. The DNA of the CDR3 is TGTGCCAGCAGCTTCGGTAGAAACACTGAAGCTTTCTTT. Its protein is CASSFGRNTEAFF. The entire variable domain, with the rest obtained from reference TRBV7-8 and TRBJ1-1, is as follows: GAGVSQSPRYKVAKRGQDVALRCDPISGHVSLFWYQQALGQGPEFLTYFQNEAQLDKSGLPSDRFFAERPEGSVSTLKIQRTQQEDSAVYLCASSFGRNTEAFFGQGTRLTVV.

This chain connects TRBV30 to TRBJ1-1; TRBD1 might be the D (5 bases). CDR1 is GTSNPN, CDR2 SVGIG, per germline (reference sequence). Trimming cost V 2 bases and J 1 base, with 11 bases left between them. The CDR3 has 14 residues. The CDR3 loop is CAWSFGTGNTEAFF. The CDR3, as DNA: TGTGCCTGGAGTTTTGGGACTGGGAACACTGAAGCTTTCTTT. Supplemented by reference TRBV30 and TRBJ1-1, the full variable domain reads SQTIHQWPATLVQPVGSPLSLECTVEGTSNPNLYWYRQAAGRGLQLLFYSVGIGQISSEVPQNLSASRPQDRQFILSSKKLLLSDSGFYLCAWSFGTGNTEAFFGQGTRLTVV.

This clone was counted only a few times. The V and J genes are TRBV6-6 and TRBJ1-5; 7 bases agree with TRBD1. CDR1 and CDR2 (germline): MNHNY, SVGAGI (reference sequence). CDR3 length equals 13 residues. Trimming at V came to 10 bases and at J to 4 bases, leaving 7 bases not matched to a gene. CDR3 amino acids: CATRRDSNQPQHF. The CDR3 nucleotides are TGTGCCACCAGACGGGACAGTAATCAGCCCCAGCATTTT.

V usage is TRBV5-4 and J usage is TRBJ1-1; D is undetermined. From germline, CDR1 is SGHNT and CDR2 YYREEE (reference sequence). The CDR3 loop spans 14 amino acids. Trimming took 4 bases from V and 4 from J, leaving 14 bases between them. The CDR3 DNA follows: TGTGCCAGCAGCAGAGACCCATCGGGCACTGAAGCTTTCTTT. It specifies CASSRDPSGTEAFF.

The rearrangement uses TRBV11-3 and TRBJ1-1; D is unclear. Trimming shortened V by 0 bases and J by 1 base, and 6 bases separated the two germline ends. The CDR3 has 14 amino acids. Germline CDR1 reads SGHNT; CDR2 reads YENEEA. The CDR3 reads CASSLDGRNTEAFF. DNA for the CDR3: TGTGCCAGCAGCTTAGATGGAAGGAACACTGAAGCTTTCTTT.

The rearrangement joins TRBV27 to TRBJ1-5, with no clear D. V lost 1 base and J lost 6, with 16 bases in between. The V gene's germline CDR1 is MNHEY and CDR2 SMNVEV (reference sequence). This CDR3 is built from 16 residues. This CDR3 reads CASSLFPAESSQPQHF. The CDR3 DNA follows: TGTGCCAGCAGTTTATTCCCAGCTGAATCCTCTCAGCCCCAGCATTTT.

The DNA for the CDR3 is TGCGCCAGCAGACTAGCGGGGGCCGGGGAGCTGTTTTTT. Encoded protein: CASRLAGAGELFF. The J gene is TRBJ2-2, the V gene TRBV5-1; TRBD2 matches at 11 bases. Per germline, CDR1 SGHRS and CDR2 YFSETQ. The CDR3 consists of 13 residues. V lost 5 bases, J lost 6 bases, and 0 bases stayed unmatched.

The chain recombines TRBV1 with TRBJ2-7. TRBV1 is noted as a pseudogene. The CDR3 extends over 19 amino acids. Here the CDR3 DNA reads TGCACCAGCAGCCAGAGAAGACGGACGGGAGCAGGGGAAAGCTACGAGCAGTACTTC. Translated, it gives CTSSQRRRTGAGESYEQYF.

The gene calls are TRBV6-4 and TRBJ1-6; TRBD1 matches at 9 bases. Germline trimming cut 8 bases from V and 7 bases from J; bases unmatched to any gene: 12. Per the germline V gene, CDR1 is MRHNA and CDR2 is SNTAGT. This CDR3 spans 16 amino acids. CDR3: CASGSRDRVGNSPLHF. The CDR3 DNA is TGTGCCAGCGGGTCCCGGGACAGGGTCGGGAATTCACCCCTCCACTTT.

The V call is TRBV13, the J call TRBJ2-2, with 9 bases lining up with TRBD1. The CDR3 loop spans 19 amino acids. Germline CDR1 is PRHDT and CDR2 is FYEKMQ (reference sequence). Unmatched junction bases numbered 12, after V lost 4 bases and J lost 0 bases. CDR3 amino acids: CASSSDPPGQGSNTGELFF. DNA of the CDR3: TGTGCCAGCAGCTCCGACCCCCCAGGACAGGGGTCGAACACCGGGGAGCTGTTTTTT.

The chain recombines TRBV9 with TRBJ2-1, with a tentative D call TRBD2 (5 bases). The CDR3 is 15 amino acids. CDR1 and CDR2 (germline): SGDLS, YYNGEE. V lost 0 bases and J 2 bases, leaving 9 bases between the germline ends. As DNA, the CDR3 is TGTGCCAGCAGCGTAGAAGGGAGCGCCTACAATGAGCAGTTCTTC. It codes for CASSVEGSAYNEQFF.

The chain employs TRBV7-9 and TRBJ2-5, with TRBD1 matching over 7 bases. J was trimmed by 6 bases and V by 0 bases; bases with no gene match: 10. The germline V gene encodes CDR1 SEHNR and CDR2 FQNEAQ (reference sequence). The CDR3 sequence is 16 residues long. This CDR3 reads CASSLARVGGEKTQYF. The CDR3 DNA follows: TGTGCCAGCAGCTTAGCGCGGGTAGGGGGCGAGAAGACCCAGTACTTC.

The chain has TRBV9 and TRBJ2-2, with 7 bases that match TRBD1. Per the germline V gene, CDR1 is SGDLS and CDR2 is YYNGEE. The CDR3 totals 14 residues. J lost 3 bases, V lost 2 bases, and 1 base had no gene match. Here the CDR3 reads CASSVTGDTGELFF. CDR3 DNA sequence: TGTGCCAGCAGCGTTACAGGGGACACCGGGGAGCTGTTTTTT.